Listed below are T cell receptor beta chains from one sample, sequenced in a study of tumor-infiltrating lymphocytes in oesophageal squamous cell carcinoma. TCRdb itself ran the reads through MiXCR, one entry per CDR3 protein. The sample includes about 12,000 distinct CDR3 sequences, about three fifths of them seen just once. Sequenced input: blood. The source is a female donor with esophageal squamous cell carcinoma. CDR3s leave out the opening cysteine and the closing phenylalanine or tryptophan. The order of the fields is CDR3 protein, clone size, V gene, J gene. Clone size appears in some rows only: once, few, many, or a class for an expanded clone.

CDR3aa: ASSLSGARLDTQY; abundance: -; v_gene: TRBV7-3; j_gene: TRBJ2-3
CDR3aa: ASSLVSHRGVTEQY; abundance: medium-sized; v_gene: TRBV11-2; j_gene: TRBJ2-7
CDR3aa: ATTLGPSYNEQY; abundance: -; v_gene: TRBV28; j_gene: TRBJ2-7
CDR3aa: ASSPSGGSASNEQF; abundance: -; v_gene: TRBV28; j_gene: TRBJ2-1
CDR3aa: ASSTDRGSVTDTQY; abundance: -; v_gene: TRBV5-1; j_gene: TRBJ2-3
CDR3aa: ASSLGGGGKNIQY; abundance: -; v_gene: TRBV7-2; j_gene: -
CDR3aa: ASQKAGDGTDTQY; abundance: many; v_gene: TRBV10-1; j_gene: TRBJ2-3
CDR3aa: ASSLDQGRETQY; abundance: -; v_gene: TRBV7-2; j_gene: -
CDR3aa: ASSEKVPHSYEQY; abundance: many; v_gene: TRBV10-2; j_gene: TRBJ2-7
CDR3aa: ASNQGLLSYEQY; abundance: -; v_gene: TRBV7-2; j_gene: TRBJ2-7
CDR3aa: ASSKRGQSSGNTIY; abundance: once; v_gene: TRBV9; j_gene: TRBJ1-3